The TCR beta chain described here comes from a study of CD4 T cell repertoires in COVID-19. Background on the study: After 10 days of IL-2 expansion, CFSE-low cells were relabeled and restimulated with other coronavirus spikes.

Whole-study results and caveats: SARS-CoV and/or HKU1 spike cultures shared between roughly 6 and 27% of SARS-CoV-2 clonotypes.

V shed 3 bases, J shed 3 bases, and the junction held 4 bases outside the gene matches. Germline lookup yields CDR1 MNHEY and CDR2 SVGEGT. The CDR3 loop spans 15 amino acids. Some clones are missing from TCRdb's copy, which holds only in-frame ones; the method was immunoSEQ multiplex PCR. The sample shows 70,000 to 95,000 clones, 83% of them seen only once. Donors had recovered from mild-to-severe COVID-19. Details on this clone: Its antigen is still unknown.

The sequence came from a human donor who had COVID-19. This specimen was CD4+ T cells from peripheral blood, taken after recovery from COVID-19. This chain joins TRBV6-2 or TRBV6-3 and TRBJ2-3, with 9 bases identical to TRBD2. The CDR3 is CASSYSGGTTDTQYF. CDR3 in DNA: TGTGCCAGCAGTTATAGCGGGGGAACGACAGATACGCAGTATTTT.